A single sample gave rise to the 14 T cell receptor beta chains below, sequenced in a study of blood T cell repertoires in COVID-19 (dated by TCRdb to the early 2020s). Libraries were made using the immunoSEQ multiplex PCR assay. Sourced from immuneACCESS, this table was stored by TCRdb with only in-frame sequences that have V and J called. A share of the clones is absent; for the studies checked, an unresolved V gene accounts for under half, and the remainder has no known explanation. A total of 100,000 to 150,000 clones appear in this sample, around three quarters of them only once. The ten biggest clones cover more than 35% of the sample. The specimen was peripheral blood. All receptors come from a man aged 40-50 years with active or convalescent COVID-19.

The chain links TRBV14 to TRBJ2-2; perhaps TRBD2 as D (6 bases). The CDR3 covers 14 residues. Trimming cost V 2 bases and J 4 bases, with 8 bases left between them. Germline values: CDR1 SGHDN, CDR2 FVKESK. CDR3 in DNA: TGTGCCAGCAGCCAAAGGGGAGGCACCGGGGAGCTGTTTTTT. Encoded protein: CASSQRGGTGELFF. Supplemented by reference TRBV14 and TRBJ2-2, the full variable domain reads EAGVTQFPSHSVIEKGQTVTLRCDPISGHDNLYWYRRVMGKEIKFLLHFVKESKQDESGMPNNRFLAERTGGTYSTLKVQPAELEDSGVYFCASSQRGGTGELFFGEGSRLTVL.

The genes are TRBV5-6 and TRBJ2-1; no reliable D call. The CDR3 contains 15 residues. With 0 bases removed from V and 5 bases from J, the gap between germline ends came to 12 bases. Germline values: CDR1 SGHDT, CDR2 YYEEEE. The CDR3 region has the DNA TGTGCCAGCAGCTTGGGGAGAAACCCAAACAATGAGCAGTTCTTC. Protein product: CASSLGRNPNNEQFF.

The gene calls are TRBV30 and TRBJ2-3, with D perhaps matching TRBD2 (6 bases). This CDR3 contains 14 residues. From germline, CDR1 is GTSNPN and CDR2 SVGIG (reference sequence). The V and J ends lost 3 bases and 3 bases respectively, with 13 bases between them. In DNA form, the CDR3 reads TGTGCCTGGAGAGGAGGGGTTAGGACAGATACGCAGTATTTT. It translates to CAWRGGVRTDTQYF.

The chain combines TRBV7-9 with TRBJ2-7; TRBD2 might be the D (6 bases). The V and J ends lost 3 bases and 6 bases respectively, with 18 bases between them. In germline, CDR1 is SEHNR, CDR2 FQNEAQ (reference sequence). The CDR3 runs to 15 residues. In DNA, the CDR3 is TGTGCCAGCAGCTTCACCGGGACTGGGATCTCCGAGCAGTACTTC. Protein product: CASSFTGTGISEQYF.

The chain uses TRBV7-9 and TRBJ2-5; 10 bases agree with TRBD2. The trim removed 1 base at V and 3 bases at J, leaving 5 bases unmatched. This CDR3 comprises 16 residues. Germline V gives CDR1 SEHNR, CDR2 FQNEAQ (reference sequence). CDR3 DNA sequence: TGTGCCAGCAGCTTAGAAGCGGGAGGGCCAAAAGAGACCCAGTACTTC. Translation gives CASSLEAGGPKETQYF. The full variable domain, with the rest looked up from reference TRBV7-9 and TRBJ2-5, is DTGVSQNPRHKITKRGQNVTFRCDPISEHNRLYWYRQTLGQGPEFLTYFQNEAQLEKSRLLSDRFSAERPKGSFSTLEIQRTEQGDSAMYLCASSLEAGGPKETQYFGPGTRLLVL.

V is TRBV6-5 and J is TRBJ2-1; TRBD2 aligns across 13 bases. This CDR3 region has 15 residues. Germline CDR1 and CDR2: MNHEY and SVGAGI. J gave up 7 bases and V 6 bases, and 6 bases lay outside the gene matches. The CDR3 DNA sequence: TGTGCCAGCAGGGGCGGGACTAGCGGGAAGAATGAGCAGTTCTTC. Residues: CASRGGTSGKNEQFF.

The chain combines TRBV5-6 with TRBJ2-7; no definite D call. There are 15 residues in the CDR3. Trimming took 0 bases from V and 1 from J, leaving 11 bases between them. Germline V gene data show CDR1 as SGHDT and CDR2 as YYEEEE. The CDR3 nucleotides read TGTGCCAGCAGCTTGGGGGCTTACAATTCCTACGAGCAGTACTTC. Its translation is CASSLGAYNSYEQYF. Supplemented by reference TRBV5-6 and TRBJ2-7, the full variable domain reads DAGVTQSPTHLIKTRGQQVTLRCSPKSGHDTVSWYQQALGQGPQFIFQYYEEEERQRGNFPDRFSGHQFPNYSSELNVNALLLGDSALYLCASSLGAYNSYEQYFGPGTRLTVT.

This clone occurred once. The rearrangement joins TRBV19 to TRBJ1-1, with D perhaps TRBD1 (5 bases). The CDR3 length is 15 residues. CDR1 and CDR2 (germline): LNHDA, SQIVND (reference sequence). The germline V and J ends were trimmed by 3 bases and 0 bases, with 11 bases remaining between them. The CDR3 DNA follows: TGTGCCAGTAGTATCCCCGGGGGGATGAACACTGAAGCTTTCTTT. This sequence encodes CASSIPGGMNTEAFF.

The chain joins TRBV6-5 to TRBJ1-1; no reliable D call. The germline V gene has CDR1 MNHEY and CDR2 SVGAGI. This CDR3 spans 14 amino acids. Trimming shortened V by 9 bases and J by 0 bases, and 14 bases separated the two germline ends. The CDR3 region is CASLTPYMNTEAFF. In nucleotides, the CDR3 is TGTGCCAGTCTTACCCCGTACATGAACACTGAAGCTTTCTTT.

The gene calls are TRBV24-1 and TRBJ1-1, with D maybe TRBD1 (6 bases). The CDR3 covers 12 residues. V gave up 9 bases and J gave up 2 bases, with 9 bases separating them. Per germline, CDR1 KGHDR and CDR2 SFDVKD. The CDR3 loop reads CATQDSNTEAFF. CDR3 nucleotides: TGTGCCACCCAGGACAGTAACACTGAAGCTTTCTTT.

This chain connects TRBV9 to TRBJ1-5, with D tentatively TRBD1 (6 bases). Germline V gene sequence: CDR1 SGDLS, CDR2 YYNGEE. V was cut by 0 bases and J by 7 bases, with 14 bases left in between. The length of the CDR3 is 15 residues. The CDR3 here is CASSVEGGSWQPQHF. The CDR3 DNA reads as TGTGCCAGCAGCGTAGAAGGGGGTTCTTGGCAGCCCCAGCATTTT.

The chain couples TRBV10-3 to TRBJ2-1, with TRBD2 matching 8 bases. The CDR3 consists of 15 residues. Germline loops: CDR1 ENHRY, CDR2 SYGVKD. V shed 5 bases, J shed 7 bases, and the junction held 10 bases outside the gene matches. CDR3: CAISPGLGRANEQFF. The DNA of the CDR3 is TGTGCCATCAGTCCGGGACTAGGGAGGGCTAATGAGCAGTTCTTC.

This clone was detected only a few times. The CDR3, as DNA: TGTGCCTGGAGTTTGGAGACAGGGGGCCTCACTGAAGCTTTCTTT. Translating it yields CAWSLETGGLTEAFF. The chain combines TRBV30 with TRBJ1-1, with 10 bases matching TRBD1. CDR3 length equals 15 residues. CDR1 GTSNPN and CDR2 SVGIG come from the germline V gene (reference sequence). The V segment lost 2 bases and the J segment 4 bases; nucleotides outside the gene matches: 7.

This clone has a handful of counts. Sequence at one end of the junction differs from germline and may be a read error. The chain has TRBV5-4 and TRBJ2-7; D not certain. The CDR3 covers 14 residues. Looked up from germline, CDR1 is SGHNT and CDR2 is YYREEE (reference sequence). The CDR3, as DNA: TGTGCCAGCAGCCCCGACCGGGTCTCCCACGAGCAGTACTTC. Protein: CASSPDRVSHEQYF.